These 31 T cell receptor beta chains originate from one sample sequenced in a study of T cell changes during pregnancy in multiple sclerosis. Assay: immunoSEQ multiplex PCR; the TCRdb copy retains only in-frame clones and omits some. The table lists about 83,000 clones, about 89% of them singletons. The source material was PBMCs, sampled in the first trimester of pregnancy. Receptors were obtained from a female donor in good health, serving as a control in a pregnancy study. Some clones in this sample may be carry-over from other donors' samples.

V and J are TRBV7-3 and TRBJ2-1; 8 bases line up with TRBD2. With 5 bases clipped from V and 12 bases from J, the junction kept 9 bases outside the gene matches. The CDR3 covers 13 residues. Germline CDR1 reads SGHTA; CDR2 reads FQGTGA. DNA of the CDR3: TGTGCCAGCAGCGACGGGAGGGGGGTTGGGCAGTTCTTC. This encodes CASSDGRGVGQFF.

This clone was seen a few times. The chain is built from TRBV7-9 and TRBJ1-6; D remains ambiguous. The germline CDR1 and CDR2 sequences are SEHNR and FQNEAQ (reference sequence). This CDR3 spans 14 amino acids. Trimming pared 1 base from V and 9 bases from J, leaving 10 bases between. The CDR3 sequence: CASSLERLGSPLHF. The DNA for the CDR3 is TGTGCCAGCAGCTTAGAAAGACTGGGTTCACCCCTCCACTTT.

This clone was seen only a few times. The sample holds other DNA sequences that translate to the same CDR3. The J gene is TRBJ1-1, the V gene TRBV28; D not certain. V was trimmed by 1 base and J by 4 bases, leaving 4 bases between them. The CDR3 is made up of 12 amino acids. Germline V gene sequence: CDR1 MDHEN, CDR2 SYDVKM. The CDR3 DNA reads as TGTGCCAGCAGTTTATCCGGCACTGAAGCTTTCTTT. It specifies CASSLSGTEAFF.

In DNA form, the CDR3 reads TGTGCCTGGATTAGGACAGGAAGCTCCTACGAGCAGTACTTC. The encoded protein is CAWIRTGSSYEQYF. V and J are TRBV30 and TRBJ2-7; 7 nucleotides align to TRBD1. Germline V gene sequence: CDR1 GTSNPN, CDR2 SVGIG (reference sequence). This CDR3 has 14 residues. J was trimmed by 0 bases and V by 4 bases; bases with no gene match: 6.

CDR3 in amino acids: CASSVTGTGGINSPLHF. CDR3 bases: TGTGCCAGCAGCGTTACCGGGACAGGGGGCATTAATTCACCCCTCCACTTT. The rearrangement uses TRBV9 and TRBJ1-6, with 12 bases identical to TRBD1. The length of the CDR3 is 17 residues. Germline V gene data show CDR1 as SGDLS and CDR2 as YYNGEE. V trimming: 2 bases; J trimming: 6 bases; junction bases outside the gene matches: 6.

The rearrangement uses TRBV18 and TRBJ2-1; 7 positions match TRBD1. The CDR3 extends over 16 amino acids. Germline V lookup: CDR1 KGHSH, CDR2 LQKENI. V lost 6 bases, J lost 1 base, and 9 bases stayed unmatched. For the CDR3, the DNA is TGTGCCAGCTCTCCTACAGGGGCGCCATCCTACAATGAGCAGTTCTTC. This sequence encodes CASSPTGAPSYNEQFF.

This chain uses TRBV18 with TRBJ2-1, with 7 bases identical to TRBD1. V lost 6 bases to trimming and J lost 5 bases; unmatched junction nucleotides: 7. CDR1 and CDR2 from the germline V gene are KGHSH and LQKENI. The length of the CDR3 is 14 residues. The CDR3 nucleotides read TGTGCCAGCTCGAGGGACAGCGCAAACAATGAGCAGTTCTTC. Protein sequence: CASSRDSANNEQFF.

The chain is built from TRBV18 and TRBJ2-5; 8 bases match TRBD2. Germline V gene data show CDR1 as KGHSH and CDR2 as LQKENI. This CDR3 has 15 amino acids. Trimming took 2 bases from V and 1 from J; bases not matched to a gene: 3. The CDR3 DNA follows: TGTGCCAGCTCACCATCCGCGGGGGGCCAAGAGACCCAGTACTTC. It yields the protein CASSPSAGGQETQYF.

The rearrangement links TRBV25-1 to TRBJ2-4, with 11 nucleotides matching TRBD1. In germline, CDR1 is MGHDK, CDR2 SYGVNS. There are 17 residues in the CDR3. The V and J ends lost 4 bases and 4 bases, in that order; junction bases with no gene match: 9. The CDR3 DNA reads TGTGCCAGCAGTGCACGGGACAGGGGGACTCGAAAAAACATTCAGTACTTC. The encoded protein is CASSARDRGTRKNIQYF.

This sequence joins TRBV4-2 and TRBJ1-2; the match to TRBD1 covers 9 bases. V was clipped by 0 bases and J by 4 bases; unmatched bases: 3. Germline CDR1 and CDR2: LGHNA and YNFKEQ. This CDR3 has 15 residues. This CDR3 is CASSQERTGAYGYTF. Here the CDR3 DNA reads TGTGCCAGCAGCCAAGAAAGGACAGGGGCCTATGGCTACACCTTC.

The chain recombines TRBV7-8 with TRBJ2-7; the D gene is possibly TRBD1 (7 bases). V was shortened by 6 bases and J by 0 bases, with 18 bases between the two germline ends. This CDR3 has 16 residues. The V gene's germline CDR1 is SGHVS and CDR2 FQNEAQ. The CDR3 sequence is CASRLTRGQSSYEQYF. The CDR3 DNA reads as TGTGCCAGCAGATTAACGCGGGGACAGAGCTCCTACGAGCAGTACTTC.

V usage is TRBV29-1 and J usage is TRBJ2-5; D uncertain. CDR3 length: 13 residues. Germline CDR1 reads SQVTM; CDR2 reads ANQGSEA. The V gene lost 7 bases and the J gene lost 5 bases, with 17 bases spanning the gap. The CDR3 DNA reads TGCAGCGCCGAACGTGACATCATGGAGACCCAGTACTTC. Protein sequence: CSAERDIMETQYF. Full variable domain (rest looked up from reference TRBV29-1 and TRBJ2-5): SAVISQKPSRDICQRGTSLTIQCQVDSQVTMMFWYRQQPGQSLTLIATANQGSEATYESGFVIDKFPISRPNLTFSTLTVSNMSPEDSSIYLCSAERDIMETQYFGPGTRLLVL.

The gene calls are TRBV7-8 and TRBJ2-7, with TRBD1 identical over 8 bases. Germline V gives CDR1 SGHVS, CDR2 FQNEAQ. The CDR3 length is 16 residues. V lost 0 bases, J lost 2 bases, and 6 bases stayed unmatched. The CDR3 sequence: CASSLASWTGTYEQYF. The DNA for the CDR3 is TGTGCCAGCAGCTTAGCGTCGTGGACAGGGACCTACGAGCAGTACTTC.

The table lists this clone with a few counts. The chain couples TRBV2 to TRBJ1-1; a possible D gene is TRBD1 (5 bases). The CDR3 is 14 amino acids. V was clipped by 4 bases and J by 0 bases, with 9 bases between them. Germline V lookup: CDR1 SNHLY, CDR2 FYNNEI. The CDR3 bases are TGTGCCAGCAGTGTGCAGGGCATGAACACTGAAGCTTTCTTT. Its protein product is CASSVQGMNTEAFF.

Only a few counts were recorded for this clone. The chain recombines TRBV18 with TRBJ2-7; TRBD1 is a possible D gene (5 bases). V shed 0 bases and J shed 3 bases, with 6 bases lying between them. CDR3 length: 13 amino acids. The germline CDR1 and CDR2 sequences are KGHSH and LQKENI. The CDR3 nucleotides are TGTGCCAGCTCACCACCGGGGCACTACGAGCAGTACTTC. Amino acids: CASSPPGHYEQYF.

The chain links TRBV7-9 to TRBJ2-2, with D tentatively TRBD2 (5 bases). V was pared by 5 bases and J by 4 bases, with 8 bases between. The CDR3 length is 13 residues. Germline V gene data show CDR1 as SEHNR and CDR2 as FQNEAQ (reference sequence). The CDR3: CASSPGVTGELFF. For the CDR3, the DNA is TGTGCCAGCAGCCCCGGGGTCACCGGGGAGCTGTTTTTT.

The CDR3 bases are TGTGCCAGCAGTTCAGGGGGCTATAATTCACCCCTCCACTTT. Residues: CASSSGGYNSPLHF. The chain has TRBV28 and TRBJ1-6, with TRBD1 matching 7 bases. J was trimmed by 3 bases and V by 4 bases; bases with no gene match: 0. Germline CDR1 and CDR2: MDHEN and SYDVKM. The CDR3 is made up of 14 amino acids.

This clone showed up just a few times. This rearrangement joins TRBV5-1 to TRBJ1-1, with a weak D call TRBD1 (6 bases). The CDR3 runs to 12 residues. V gave up 10 bases and J gave up 6 bases, with 16 bases separating them. Germline CDR1 reads SGHRS; CDR2 reads YFSETQ. The CDR3, as DNA: TGCGCCGTGAGAGACAGGCCCGCTGAAGCTTTCTTT. The encoded protein is CAVRDRPAEAFF. The complete variable domain, with remaining parts taken from reference TRBV5-1 and TRBJ1-1, reads KAGVTQTPRYLIKTRGQQVTLSCSPISGHRSVSWYQQTPGQGLQFLFEYFSETQRNKGNFPGRFSGRQFSNSRSEMNVSTLELGDSALYLCAVRDRPAEAFFGQGTRLTVV.

This chain links TRBV5-6 with TRBJ2-1; 9 nucleotides agree with TRBD2. V lost 2 bases, J lost 4 bases, and 7 bases stayed unmatched. CDR1 is SGHDT and CDR2 is YYEEEE in the germline V gene. CDR3 length: 16 residues. CDR3 region: CASSLLTSGFYNEQFF. The CDR3 nucleotides read TGTGCCAGCAGCTTATTAACTAGCGGGTTTTACAATGAGCAGTTCTTC.

V and J are TRBV9 and TRBJ2-5, with 9 bases identical to TRBD1. The CDR3 extends over 14 amino acids. With 2 bases clipped from V and 5 bases from J, the junction kept 4 bases outside the gene matches. Germline V gene lookup returns CDR1 SGDLS and CDR2 YYNGEE. This chain's CDR3 is CASSVRQGVETQYF. The CDR3 DNA sequence: TGTGCCAGCAGCGTCCGACAGGGGGTGGAGACCCAGTACTTC.

The chain uses TRBV10-3 and TRBJ2-7, with 7 bases aligning to TRBD2. The V gene's germline CDR1 is ENHRY and CDR2 SYGVKD. Trimming cost V 6 bases and J 4 bases; bases outside gene matches: 21. The CDR3 spans 18 residues. For the CDR3, the DNA is TGTGCCATCAGGACGGGGACGCTGCGGGCCGGGACTATGTACGAGCAGTACTTC. Amino acids: CAIRTGTLRAGTMYEQYF.

V usage is TRBV7-9 and J usage is TRBJ2-3; 8 bases map to TRBD2. Per the germline V gene, CDR1 is SEHNR and CDR2 is FQNEAQ (reference sequence). V was clipped by 3 bases and J by 0 bases; unmatched bases: 11. This CDR3 comprises 18 residues. In nucleotides, the CDR3 is TGTGCCAGCAGCTTGGGAACTAGCGGACTAAGGAGCACAGATACGCAGTATTTT. Amino acid sequence: CASSLGTSGLRSTDTQYF.

This sequence joins TRBV6-6 and TRBJ2-7; D perhaps matches TRBD2 (6 bases). V lost 2 bases to trimming and J lost 2 bases, with 10 bases between them. The CDR3 has 14 residues. Germline CDR1 reads MNHNY; CDR2 reads SVGAGI (reference sequence). CDR3 amino acids: CASSYRDSPYEQYF. CDR3 coding DNA: TGTGCCAGCAGTTACAGGGACTCTCCCTACGAGCAGTACTTC.

V is TRBV28 and J is TRBJ2-6; maybe TRBD2 (5 bases). V was pared by 3 bases and J by 0 bases, with 12 bases between. CDR3 length: 17 amino acids. The germline gives CDR1 MDHEN, CDR2 SYDVKM. The CDR3 DNA reads TGTGCCAGCAGTTTTGGTTCACGGGGCTCTGGGGCCAACGTCCTGACTTTC. Protein: CASSFGSRGSGANVLTF.

V is TRBV5-8 and J is TRBJ1-1, with TRBD1 matching 7 bases. The V gene end was trimmed by 3 bases and the J gene end by 1 base; junction bases not matched to a gene: 6. This CDR3 is built from 15 residues. Germline-derived CDR1 and CDR2 are SGHTS and YDEGEE. Written as DNA, the CDR3 is TGTGCCAGCAGCTCGGGGACAGTTCGGAACACTGAAGCTTTCTTT. Translation: CASSSGTVRNTEAFF.

The chain carries TRBV19 and TRBJ1-3; D may be TRBD1 (6 bases). V shed 9 bases and J shed 2 bases, with 14 bases lying between them. The CDR3 is 14 residues long. CDR1 LNHDA and CDR2 SQIVND come from the germline V gene (reference sequence). The DNA for the CDR3 is TGTGCCAGCCTACCGGGGGGCGCTGGAAACACCATATATTTT. Protein product: CASLPGGAGNTIYF.

The chain carries TRBV28 and TRBJ2-5, with TRBD2 identical over 7 bases. J lost 4 bases, V lost 4 bases, and 0 bases had no gene match. The CDR3 contains 12 residues. The germline CDR1 and CDR2 sequences are MDHEN and SYDVKM. The CDR3 DNA sequence: TGTGCCAGCAGTTGGGGGGGAGAGACCCAGTACTTC. Translated, it gives CASSWGGETQYF.

The V call is TRBV19, the J call TRBJ2-3; 14 positions agree with TRBD2. V lost 0 bases, J lost 2 bases, and 7 bases stayed unmatched. The germline V gene encodes CDR1 LNHDA and CDR2 SQIVND (reference sequence). The CDR3 is 19 residues long. CDR3 bases: TGTGCCAGTAGTATAGAAGGGACTAGCGGGGGTCATTCCACAGATACGCAGTATTTT. Its translation is CASSIEGTSGGHSTDTQYF. The full variable domain, rest sourced from reference TRBV19 and TRBJ2-3, is DGGITQSPKYLFRKEGQNVTLSCEQNLNHDAMYWYRQDPGQGLRLIYYSQIVNDFQKGDIAEGYSVSREKKESFPLTVTSAQKNPTAFYLCASSIEGTSGGHSTDTQYFGPGTRLTVL.

The gene calls are TRBV15 and TRBJ2-5, with D maybe TRBD2 (6 bases). The CDR3 has 14 amino acids. Trimming shortened V by 1 base and J by 2 bases, and 8 bases separated the two germline ends. Germline V gene sequence: CDR1 LNHNV, CDR2 YYDKDF (reference sequence). CDR3 sequence (DNA): TGTGCCACCAGCAGAGGACTAGTGCAAGAGACCCAGTACTTC. Its translation: CATSRGLVQETQYF.

The V call is TRBV29-1, the J call TRBJ1-1; 10 bases fit TRBD1. This CDR3 spans 13 amino acids. The J segment lost 3 bases and the V segment lost 4 bases, leaving 2 bases of the junction unmatched. The germline V gene encodes CDR1 SQVTM and CDR2 ANQGSEA. The CDR3 is CSVATGGHTEAFF. CDR3 DNA: TGCAGCGTTGCGACAGGGGGCCACACTGAAGCTTTCTTT. The variable domain in full, completed from reference TRBV29-1 and TRBJ1-1, reads SAVISQKPSRDICQRGTSLTIQCQVDSQVTMMFWYRQQPGQSLTLIATANQGSEATYESGFVIDKFPISRPNLTFSTLTVSNMSPEDSSIYLCSVATGGHTEAFFGQGTRLTVV.

This clone was counted once. This chain connects TRBV4-3 to TRBJ2-2; no clear D gene. This CDR3 spans 14 amino acids. Germline V CDR1 and CDR2: LGHNA, YSLEER. V was trimmed by 4 bases and J by 5 bases, leaving 11 bases between them. The CDR3 spells CASSPQDATGELFF. CDR3 coding DNA: TGCGCCAGCAGCCCCCAGGATGCAACCGGGGAGCTGTTTTTT.